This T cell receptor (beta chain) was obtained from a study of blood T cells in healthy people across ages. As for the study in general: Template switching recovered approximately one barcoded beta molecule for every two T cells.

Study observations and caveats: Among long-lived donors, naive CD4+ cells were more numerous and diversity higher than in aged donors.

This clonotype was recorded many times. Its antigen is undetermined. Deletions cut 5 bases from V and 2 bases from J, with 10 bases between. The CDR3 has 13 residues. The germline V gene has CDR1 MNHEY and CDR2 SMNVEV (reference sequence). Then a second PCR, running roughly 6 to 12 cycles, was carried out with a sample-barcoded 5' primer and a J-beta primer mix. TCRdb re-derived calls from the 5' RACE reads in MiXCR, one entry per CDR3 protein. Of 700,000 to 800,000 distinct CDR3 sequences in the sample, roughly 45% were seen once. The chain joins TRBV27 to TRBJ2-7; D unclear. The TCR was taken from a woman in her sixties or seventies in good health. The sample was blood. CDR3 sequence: CASSPGSAYEQYF. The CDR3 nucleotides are TGTGCCAGCAGTCCGGGCAGCGCCTACGAGCAGTACTTC.